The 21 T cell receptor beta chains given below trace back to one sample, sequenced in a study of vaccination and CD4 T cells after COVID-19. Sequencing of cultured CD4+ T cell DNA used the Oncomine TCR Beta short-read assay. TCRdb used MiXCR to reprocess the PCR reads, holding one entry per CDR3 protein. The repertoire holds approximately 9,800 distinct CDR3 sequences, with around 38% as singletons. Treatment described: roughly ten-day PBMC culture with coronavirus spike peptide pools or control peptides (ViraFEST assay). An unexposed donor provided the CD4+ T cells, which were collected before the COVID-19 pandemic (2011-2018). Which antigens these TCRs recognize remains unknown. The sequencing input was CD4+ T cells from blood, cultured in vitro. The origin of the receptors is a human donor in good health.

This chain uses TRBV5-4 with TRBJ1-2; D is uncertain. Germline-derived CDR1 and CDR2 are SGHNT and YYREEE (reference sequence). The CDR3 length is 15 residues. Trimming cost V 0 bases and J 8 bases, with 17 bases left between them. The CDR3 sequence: CASSLAGGPSWGYTF. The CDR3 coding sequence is TGTGCCAGCAGCTTGGCGGGCGGACCCAGCTGGGGCTACACCTTC.

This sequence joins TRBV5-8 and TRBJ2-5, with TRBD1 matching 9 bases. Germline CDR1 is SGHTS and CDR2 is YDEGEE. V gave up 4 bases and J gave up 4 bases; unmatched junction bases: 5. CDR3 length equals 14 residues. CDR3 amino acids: CASSGGTGRETQYF. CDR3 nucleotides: TGTGCCAGCAGCGGAGGGACAGGGCGAGAGACCCAGTACTTC.

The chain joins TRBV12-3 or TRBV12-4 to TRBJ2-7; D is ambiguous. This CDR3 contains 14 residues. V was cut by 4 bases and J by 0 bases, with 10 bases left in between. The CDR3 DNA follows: TGTGCCAGCAGTTATGGCCTGACCTCCTACGAGCAGTACTTC. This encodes CASSYGLTSYEQYF.

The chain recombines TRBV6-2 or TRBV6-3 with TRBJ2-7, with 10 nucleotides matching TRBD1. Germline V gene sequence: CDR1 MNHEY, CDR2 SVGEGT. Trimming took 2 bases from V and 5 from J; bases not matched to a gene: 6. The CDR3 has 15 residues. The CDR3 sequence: CASSYTTGGYHEQYF. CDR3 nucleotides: TGTGCCAGCAGTTACACGACAGGGGGCTACCACGAGCAGTACTTC.

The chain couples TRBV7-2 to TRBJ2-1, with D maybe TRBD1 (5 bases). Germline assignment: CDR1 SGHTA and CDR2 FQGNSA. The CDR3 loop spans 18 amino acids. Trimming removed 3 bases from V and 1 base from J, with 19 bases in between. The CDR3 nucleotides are TGTGCCAGCAGCTTGGCTCCCCTGGGGCTTGGGTCCTACAATGAGCAGTTCTTC. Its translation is CASSLAPLGLGSYNEQFF.

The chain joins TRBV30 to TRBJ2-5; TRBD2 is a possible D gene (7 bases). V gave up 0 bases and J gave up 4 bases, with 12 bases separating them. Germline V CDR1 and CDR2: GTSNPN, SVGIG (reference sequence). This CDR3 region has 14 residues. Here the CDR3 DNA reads TGTGCCTGGAGTGTGGGGGGGGCTGGAGAGACCCAGTACTTC. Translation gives CAWSVGGAGETQYF.

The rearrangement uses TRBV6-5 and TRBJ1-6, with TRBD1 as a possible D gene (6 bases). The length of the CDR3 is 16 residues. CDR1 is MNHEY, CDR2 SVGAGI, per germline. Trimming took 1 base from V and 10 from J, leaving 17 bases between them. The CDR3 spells CASSYLHRVIDSPLHF. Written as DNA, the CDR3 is TGTGCCAGCAGTTACTTGCACAGGGTAATAGACTCACCCCTCCACTTT.

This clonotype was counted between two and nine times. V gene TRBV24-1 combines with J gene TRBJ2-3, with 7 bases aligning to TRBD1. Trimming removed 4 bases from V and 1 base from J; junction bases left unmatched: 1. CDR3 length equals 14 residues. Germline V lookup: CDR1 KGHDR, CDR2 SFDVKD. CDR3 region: CATSERGRTDTQYF. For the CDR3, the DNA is TGTGCCACCAGTGAGAGGGGGCGCACAGATACGCAGTATTTT.

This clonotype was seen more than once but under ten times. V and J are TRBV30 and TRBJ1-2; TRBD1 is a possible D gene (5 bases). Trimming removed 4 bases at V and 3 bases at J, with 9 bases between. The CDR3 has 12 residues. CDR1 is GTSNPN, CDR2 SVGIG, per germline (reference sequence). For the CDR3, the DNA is TGTGCCTGGACCCGGGACGACTATGGCTACACCTTC. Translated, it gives CAWTRDDYGYTF.

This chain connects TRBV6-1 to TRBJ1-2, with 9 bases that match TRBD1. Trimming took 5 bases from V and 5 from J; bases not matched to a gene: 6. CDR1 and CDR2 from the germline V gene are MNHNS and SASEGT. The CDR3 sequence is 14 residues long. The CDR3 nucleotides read TGTGCCAGCAGTATTGGGACAGGGAGATATGGCTACACCTTC. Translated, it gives CASSIGTGRYGYTF.

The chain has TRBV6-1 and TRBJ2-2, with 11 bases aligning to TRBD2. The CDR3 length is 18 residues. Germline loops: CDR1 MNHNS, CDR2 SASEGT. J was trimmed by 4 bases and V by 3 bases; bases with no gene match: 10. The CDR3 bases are TGTGCCAGCAGTGAGTGGGTAGCGGGGGGGCCGAGCACCGGGGAGCTGTTTTTT. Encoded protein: CASSEWVAGGPSTGELFF.

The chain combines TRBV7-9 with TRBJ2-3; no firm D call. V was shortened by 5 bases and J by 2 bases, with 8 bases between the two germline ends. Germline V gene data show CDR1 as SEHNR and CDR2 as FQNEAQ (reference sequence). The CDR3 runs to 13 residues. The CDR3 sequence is CASSRLPTDTQYF. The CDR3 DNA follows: TGTGCCAGCAGCCGCCTGCCCACAGATACGCAGTATTTT. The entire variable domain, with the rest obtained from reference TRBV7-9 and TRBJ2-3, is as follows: DTGVSQNPRHKITKRGQNVTFRCDPISEHNRLYWYRQTLGQGPEFLTYFQNEAQLEKSRLLSDRFSAERPKGSFSTLEIQRTEQGDSAMYLCASSRLPTDTQYFGPGTRLTVL.

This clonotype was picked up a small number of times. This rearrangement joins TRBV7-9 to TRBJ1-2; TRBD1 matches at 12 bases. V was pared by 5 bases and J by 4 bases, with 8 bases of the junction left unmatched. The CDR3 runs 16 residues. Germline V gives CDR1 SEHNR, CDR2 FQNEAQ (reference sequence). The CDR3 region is CASSIQGQGAPYGYTF. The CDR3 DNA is TGTGCCAGCAGCATACAGGGACAGGGGGCGCCCTATGGCTACACCTTC.

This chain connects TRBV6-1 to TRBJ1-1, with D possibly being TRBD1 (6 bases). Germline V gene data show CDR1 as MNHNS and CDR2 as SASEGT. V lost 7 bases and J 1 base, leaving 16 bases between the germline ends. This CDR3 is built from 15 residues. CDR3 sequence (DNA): TGTGCCAGCACCAATATGGCCAGGGGGAACACTGAAGCTTTCTTT. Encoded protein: CASTNMARGNTEAFF.

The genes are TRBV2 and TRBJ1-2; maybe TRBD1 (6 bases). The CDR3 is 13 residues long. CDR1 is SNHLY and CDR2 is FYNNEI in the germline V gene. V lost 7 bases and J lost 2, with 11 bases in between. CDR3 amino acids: CASTGQRNYGYTF. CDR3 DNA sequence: TGTGCCAGCACCGGACAGCGCAACTATGGCTACACCTTC.

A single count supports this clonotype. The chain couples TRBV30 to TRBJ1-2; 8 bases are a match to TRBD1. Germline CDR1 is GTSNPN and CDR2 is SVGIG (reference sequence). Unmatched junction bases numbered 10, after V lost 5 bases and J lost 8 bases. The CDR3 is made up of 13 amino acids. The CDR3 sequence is CAWGGQANFGYTF. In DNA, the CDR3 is TGTGCCTGGGGGGGACAGGCGAACTTCGGCTACACCTTC.

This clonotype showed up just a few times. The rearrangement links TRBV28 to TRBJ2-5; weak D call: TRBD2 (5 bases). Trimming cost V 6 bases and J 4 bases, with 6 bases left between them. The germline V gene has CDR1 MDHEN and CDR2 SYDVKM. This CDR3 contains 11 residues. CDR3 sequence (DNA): TGTGCCAGCAGAGGAGGAGAGACCCAGTACTTC. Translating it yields CASRGGETQYF. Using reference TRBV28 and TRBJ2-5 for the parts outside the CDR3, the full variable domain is DVKVTQSSRYLVKRTGEKVFLECVQDMDHENMFWYRQDPGLGLRLIYFSYDVKMKEKGDIPEGYSVSREKKERFSLILESASTNQTSMYLCASRGGETQYFGPGTRLLVL.

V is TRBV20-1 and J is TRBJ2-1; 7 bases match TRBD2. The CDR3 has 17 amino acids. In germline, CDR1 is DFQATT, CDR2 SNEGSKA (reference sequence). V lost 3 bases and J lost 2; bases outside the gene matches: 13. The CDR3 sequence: CSASIGGSGPTYNEQFF. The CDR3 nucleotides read TGCAGTGCTAGTATCGGCGGGAGTGGGCCTACCTACAATGAGCAGTTCTTC.

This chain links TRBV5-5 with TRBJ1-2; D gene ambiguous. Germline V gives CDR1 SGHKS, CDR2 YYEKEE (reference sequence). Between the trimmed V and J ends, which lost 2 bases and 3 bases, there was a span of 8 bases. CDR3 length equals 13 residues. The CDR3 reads CASSFSGDYGYTF. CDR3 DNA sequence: TGTGCCAGCAGCTTTTCTGGAGACTATGGCTACACCTTC.

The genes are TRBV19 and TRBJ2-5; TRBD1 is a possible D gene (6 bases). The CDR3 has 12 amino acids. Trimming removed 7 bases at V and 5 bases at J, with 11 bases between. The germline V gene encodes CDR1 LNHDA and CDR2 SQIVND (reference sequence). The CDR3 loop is CASKNREETQYF. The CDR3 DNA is TGTGCCAGTAAAAACAGGGAGGAGACCCAGTACTTC.

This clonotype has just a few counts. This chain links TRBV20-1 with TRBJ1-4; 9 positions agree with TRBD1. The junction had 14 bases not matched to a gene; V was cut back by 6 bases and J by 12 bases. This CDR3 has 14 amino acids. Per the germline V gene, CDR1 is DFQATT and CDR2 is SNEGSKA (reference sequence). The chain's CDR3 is CSAAIGQGREELFF. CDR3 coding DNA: TGCAGTGCCGCCATCGGACAGGGGAGGGAGGAACTGTTTTTT.